This paragraph reports one TCR beta chain. This entry is derived from a study of blood T cells in healthy people across ages. A sample-barcoded 5' primer and a J-beta primer mix were used in a second PCR of roughly 7 to 12 cycles. TCRdb analysed the 5' RACE reads with MiXCR anew, one entry per CDR3 protein. The data show about a million distinct CDR3 sequences, 48% seen once. CDR1 and CDR2 (germline): MDHEN, SYDVKM. The CDR3 has 11 amino acids. Trimming stripped 7 bases from V and 3 bases from J, with 6 bases between. The sequence derives from a man under 40 in good health. Sequencing was performed on blood. The V and J genes are TRBV28 and TRBJ2-5; no reliable D call. DNA of the CDR3: TGTGCCAGCACCCGTGAAGAGACCCAGTACTTC. Protein sequence: CASTREETQYF.